This T cell receptor beta chain is from a study of OX40 agonist ivuxolimab in advanced cancers. Points from the study as a whole: The study found among the lowest clonal expansion in partial responders at 0.1-3.0 mg/kg. At doses 0.1 to 3.0 mg/kg, CD4+ and CD8+ clones expanded.

Using immunoSEQ multiplex PCR, the repertoire was profiled, and TCRdb retains in-frame clones only, with some absent. Of about 90,000 clones in the sample, 87% were seen once. V was trimmed by 4 bases and J by 0 bases, leaving 9 bases between them. CDR1 and CDR2 (germline): LGHNA, YSLEER. This CDR3 is built from 15 residues. This clone is a singleton in its sample. Its antigen is still unknown. The chain is built from TRBV4-3 and TRBJ2-2; D might be TRBD2 (5 bases). This TCR was recovered from an adult with an advanced solid tumor such as melanoma, head and neck, liver or kidney cancer. The sequences come from CD4+ or CD8+ T cells sorted from blood, collected in a trial of the OX40 agonist ivuxolimab. In DNA, the CDR3 is TGCGCCAGCAGCCCCCGGGGTCCGAACACCGGGGAGCTGTTTTTT. Protein: CASSPRGPNTGELFF.